This T cell receptor beta chain was captured by sequencing in a study of cytomegalovirus exposure and HLA in healthy donors. Study-wide findings and caveats: The authors later found TCR association rates varying by HLA locus, with DRB1 most and HLA-C fewest.

CDR1 is KGHSH, CDR2 LQKENI, per germline. V trimming: 0 bases; J trimming: 8 bases; junction bases outside the gene matches: 9. The CDR3 consists of 16 residues. About this clone itself: Its specificity is not known.

Researchers ran the PCR with 60 Vbeta and 13 Jbeta primers. Original analysis: About 83 million unique TCR beta chains, some 11 million shared, were counted in a later analysis. Clones were read by immunoSEQ multiplex PCR, and TCRdb kept only the in-frame ones, dropping some. V, J and clone size were drawn from that table, and D and trimming were deduced from the DNA. The table shows about 160,000 clones, with around 76% occurring only once. The chain combines TRBV18 with TRBJ1-1, with 10 bases that match TRBD1. Sample: PBMCs. This receptor was obtained from a female donor in good health and CMV-seronegative. The CDR3 bases are TGTGCCAGCTCACCACCAACAACCAGGACAGGGGGAGAAGCTTTCTTT. As protein: CASSPPTTRTGGEAFF. Drawing the rest from reference TRBV18 and TRBJ1-1, the complete variable domain is NAGVMQNPRHLVRRRGQEARLRCSPMKGHSHVYWYRQLPEEGLKFMVYLQKENIIDESGMPKERFSAEFPKEGPSILRIQQVVRGDSAAYFCASSPPTTRTGGEAFFGQGTRLTVV.